The clone carrying this T cell receptor beta chain occurred many times. With the read ending 3 residues before the CDR3 end, the germline J gene is used to fill in that end. V gave up 10 bases and J gave up 0 bases, with 17 bases separating them. The germline V gene has CDR1 SGHDT and CDR2 YYEEEE. The CDR3 has 15 residues. CVID and control samples used equivalent genomic DNA input. Libraries were prepared by immunoSEQ multiplex PCR; TCRdb keeps only in-frame clonotypes and omits some of them. The sample contains 50,000 to 60,000 clones, none occurring once; 1.8% lies in the top ten. These data belong to a study of T cell clonality in common variable immunodeficiency. Both groups were predominantly of Caucasian heritage.

The TCR sequence derives from a person aged 18 to 69 in good health. The chain recombines TRBV5-6 with TRBJ1-5; D ambiguous. Sequencing input: peripheral blood mononuclear cells. The CDR3 sequence is CAGVRVPSSNQPQHF. The covered CDR3 bases are TGTGCCGGAGTTCGGGTCCCTTCTAGCAATCAGCCC.